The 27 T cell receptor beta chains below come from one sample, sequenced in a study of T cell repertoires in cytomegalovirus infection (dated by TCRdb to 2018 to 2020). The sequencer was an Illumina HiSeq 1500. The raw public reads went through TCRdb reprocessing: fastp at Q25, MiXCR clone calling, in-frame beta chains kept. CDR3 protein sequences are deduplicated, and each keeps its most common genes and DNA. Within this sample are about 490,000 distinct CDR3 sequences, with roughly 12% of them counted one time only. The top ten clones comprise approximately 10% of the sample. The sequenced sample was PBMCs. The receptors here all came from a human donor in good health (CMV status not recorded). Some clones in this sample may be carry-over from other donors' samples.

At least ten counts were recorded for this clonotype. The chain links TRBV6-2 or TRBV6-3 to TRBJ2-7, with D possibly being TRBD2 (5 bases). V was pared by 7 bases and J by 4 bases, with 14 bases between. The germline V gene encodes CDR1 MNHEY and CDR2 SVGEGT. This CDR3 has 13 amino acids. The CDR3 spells CASTKDGDYEQYF. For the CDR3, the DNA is TGTGCCAGCACAAAGGACGGGGATTACGAGCAGTACTTC.

The CDR3 loop is CASSPPSADQETQYF. The DNA of the CDR3 is TGTGCCAGCAGCCCACCCAGCGCCGACCAAGAGACCCAGTACTTC. The rearrangement links TRBV6-2 or TRBV6-3 to TRBJ2-5; D unclear. The germline gives CDR1 MNHEY, CDR2 SVGEGT. The CDR3 is 15 amino acids. Trimming removed 6 bases from V and 0 bases from J, with 14 bases in between.

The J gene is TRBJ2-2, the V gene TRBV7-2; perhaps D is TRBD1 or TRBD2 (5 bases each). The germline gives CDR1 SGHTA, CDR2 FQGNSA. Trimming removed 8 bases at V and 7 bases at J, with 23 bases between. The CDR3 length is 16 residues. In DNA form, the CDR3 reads TGTGCCAGCTTAGGCCCCCAGGGTTTTGCGGGCGGGGAGCTGTTTTTT. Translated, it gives CASLGPQGFAGGELFF.

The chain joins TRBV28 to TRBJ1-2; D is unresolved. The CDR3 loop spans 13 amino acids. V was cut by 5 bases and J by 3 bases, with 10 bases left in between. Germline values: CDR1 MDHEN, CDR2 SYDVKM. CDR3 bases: TGTGCCAGCAGTCCGGCTCGACACTATGGCTACACCTTC. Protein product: CASSPARHYGYTF.

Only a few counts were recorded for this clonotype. DNA for the CDR3: TGTGCCAGCAGCGCACAGGGGACGGGGGACTATGGCTACACCTTC. Translated: CASSAQGTGDYGYTF. V usage is TRBV12-3 or TRBV12-4 and J usage is TRBJ1-2, with TRBD1 matching over 7 bases. This CDR3 has 15 amino acids. Germline trimming cut 6 bases from V and 3 bases from J; bases unmatched to any gene: 10.

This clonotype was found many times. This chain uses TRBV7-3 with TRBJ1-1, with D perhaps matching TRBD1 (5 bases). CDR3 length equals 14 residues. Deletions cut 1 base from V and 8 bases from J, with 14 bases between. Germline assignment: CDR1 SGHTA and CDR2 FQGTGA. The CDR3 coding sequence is TGTGCCAGCAGCTTAAAGGGGAGGCCCGGAGAAGCTTTCTTT. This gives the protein CASSLKGRPGEAFF.

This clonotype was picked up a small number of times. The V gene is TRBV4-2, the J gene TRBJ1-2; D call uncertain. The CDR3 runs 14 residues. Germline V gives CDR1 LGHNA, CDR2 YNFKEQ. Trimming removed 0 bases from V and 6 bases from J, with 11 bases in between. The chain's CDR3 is CASSQDGKNNGYTF. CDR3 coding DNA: TGTGCCAGCAGCCAAGACGGCAAAAACAATGGCTACACCTTC.

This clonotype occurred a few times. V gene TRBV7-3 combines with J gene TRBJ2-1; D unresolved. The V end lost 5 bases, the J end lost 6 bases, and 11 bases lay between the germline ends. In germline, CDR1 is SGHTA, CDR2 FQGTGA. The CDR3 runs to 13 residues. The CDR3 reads CASSPPGGNEQFF. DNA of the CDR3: TGTGCCAGCAGCCCCCCGGGTGGCAATGAGCAGTTCTTC.

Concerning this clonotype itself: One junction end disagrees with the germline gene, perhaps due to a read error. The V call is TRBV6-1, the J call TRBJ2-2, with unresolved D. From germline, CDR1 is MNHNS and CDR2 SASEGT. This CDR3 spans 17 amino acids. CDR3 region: CASSEKAWRTNTRELFF. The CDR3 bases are TGTGCCAGCAGTGAAAAGGCATGGAGAACGAACACCAGGGAGCTGTTTTTT.

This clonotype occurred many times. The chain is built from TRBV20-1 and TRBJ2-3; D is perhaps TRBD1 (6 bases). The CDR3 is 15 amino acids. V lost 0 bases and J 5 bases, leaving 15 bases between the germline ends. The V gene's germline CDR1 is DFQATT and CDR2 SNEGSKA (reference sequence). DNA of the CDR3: TGCAGTGCTAGAGATGGGGCAGGGGATGGAGATACGCAGTATTTT. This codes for CSARDGAGDGDTQYF.

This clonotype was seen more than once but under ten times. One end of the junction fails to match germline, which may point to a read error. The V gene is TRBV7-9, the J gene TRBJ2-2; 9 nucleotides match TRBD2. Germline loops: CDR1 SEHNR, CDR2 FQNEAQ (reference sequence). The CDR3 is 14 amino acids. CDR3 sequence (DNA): TGTGCCAGCAGCGTAGCGGGGGTCACCGGGGAGCTGTTTTTT. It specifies CASSVAGVTGELFF.

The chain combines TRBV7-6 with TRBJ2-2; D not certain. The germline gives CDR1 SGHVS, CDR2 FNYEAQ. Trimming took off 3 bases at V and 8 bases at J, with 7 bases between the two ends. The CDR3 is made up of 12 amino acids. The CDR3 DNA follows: TGTGCCAGCAGCTTGATAAGGGGGGAGCTGTTTTTT. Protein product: CASSLIRGELFF.

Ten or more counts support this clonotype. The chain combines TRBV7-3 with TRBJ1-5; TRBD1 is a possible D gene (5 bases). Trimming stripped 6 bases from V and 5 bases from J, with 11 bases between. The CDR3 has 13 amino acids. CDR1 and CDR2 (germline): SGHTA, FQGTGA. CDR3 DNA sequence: TGTGCCAGCAGTTCAGACAGTCATCAGCCCCAGCATTTT. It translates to CASSSDSHQPQHF.

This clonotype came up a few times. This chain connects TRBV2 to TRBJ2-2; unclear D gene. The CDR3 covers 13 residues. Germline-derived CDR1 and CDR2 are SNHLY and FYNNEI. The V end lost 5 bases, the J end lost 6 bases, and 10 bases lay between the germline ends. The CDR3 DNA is TGTGCCAGCAGTCCTTGGGATGCCGGGGAGCTGTTTTTT. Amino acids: CASSPWDAGELFF.

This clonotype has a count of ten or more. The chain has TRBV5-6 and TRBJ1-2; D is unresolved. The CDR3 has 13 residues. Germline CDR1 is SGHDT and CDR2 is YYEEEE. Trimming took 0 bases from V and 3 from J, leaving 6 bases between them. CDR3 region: CASSLGGHYGYTF. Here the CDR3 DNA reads TGTGCCAGCAGCTTGGGCGGCCACTATGGCTACACCTTC.

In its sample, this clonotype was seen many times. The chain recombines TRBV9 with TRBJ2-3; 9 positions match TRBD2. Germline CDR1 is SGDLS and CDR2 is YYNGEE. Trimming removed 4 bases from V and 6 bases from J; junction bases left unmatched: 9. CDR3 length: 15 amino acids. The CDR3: CASSPTRGGEDTQYF. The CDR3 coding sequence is TGTGCCAGCAGCCCCACGCGGGGGGGCGAGGATACGCAGTATTTT.

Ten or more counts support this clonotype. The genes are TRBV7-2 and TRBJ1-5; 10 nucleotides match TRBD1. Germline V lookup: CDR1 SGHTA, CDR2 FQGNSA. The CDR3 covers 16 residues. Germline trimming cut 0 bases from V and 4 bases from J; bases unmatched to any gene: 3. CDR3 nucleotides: TGTGCCAGCAGCTTAGCGGGACAGGGGAATAATCAGCCCCAGCATTTT. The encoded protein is CASSLAGQGNNQPQHF.

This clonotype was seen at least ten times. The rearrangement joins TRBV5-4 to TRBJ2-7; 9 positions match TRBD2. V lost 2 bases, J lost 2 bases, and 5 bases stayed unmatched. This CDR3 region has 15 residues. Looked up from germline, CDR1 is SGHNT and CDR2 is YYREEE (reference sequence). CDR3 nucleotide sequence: TGTGCCAGCAGCTTCCCTAGCGGGGACCCCTACGAGCAGTACTTC. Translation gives CASSFPSGDPYEQYF.

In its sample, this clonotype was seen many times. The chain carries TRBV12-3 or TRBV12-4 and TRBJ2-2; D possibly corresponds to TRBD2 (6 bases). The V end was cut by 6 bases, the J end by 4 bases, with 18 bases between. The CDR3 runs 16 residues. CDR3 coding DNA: TGTGCCAGCAGCCCCCGTGGAGCGGGTGTCACCGGGGAGCTGTTTTTT. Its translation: CASSPRGAGVTGELFF.

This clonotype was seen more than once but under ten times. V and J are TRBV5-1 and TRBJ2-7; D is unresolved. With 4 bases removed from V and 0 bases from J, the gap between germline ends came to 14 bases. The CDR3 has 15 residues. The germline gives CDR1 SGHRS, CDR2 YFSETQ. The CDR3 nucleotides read TGCGCCAGCAGCGCTGGATTTTCGAGCTCCTACGAGCAGTACTTC. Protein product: CASSAGFSSSYEQYF.

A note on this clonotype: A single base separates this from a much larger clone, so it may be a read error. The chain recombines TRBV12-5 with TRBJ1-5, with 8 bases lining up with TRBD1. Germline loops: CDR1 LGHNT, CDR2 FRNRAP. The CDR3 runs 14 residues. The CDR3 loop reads CASGPQGDDQPQPF. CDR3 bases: TGTGCTAGTGGTCCACAGGGGGACGATCAGCCCCAGCCTTTT.

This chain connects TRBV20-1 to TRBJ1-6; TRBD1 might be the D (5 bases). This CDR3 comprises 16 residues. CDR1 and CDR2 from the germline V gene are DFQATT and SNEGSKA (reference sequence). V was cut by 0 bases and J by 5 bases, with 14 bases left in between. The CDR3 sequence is CSARDFRDGNNSPLHF. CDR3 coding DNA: TGCAGTGCTAGAGATTTCCGGGACGGTAATAATTCACCCCTCCACTTT.

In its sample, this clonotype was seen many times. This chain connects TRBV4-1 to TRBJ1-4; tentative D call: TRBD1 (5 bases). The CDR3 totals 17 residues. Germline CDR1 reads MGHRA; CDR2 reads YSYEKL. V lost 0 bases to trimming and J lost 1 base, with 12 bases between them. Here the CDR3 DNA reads TGCGCCAGCAGCCAAGATATGACAGTAAGAACTAATGAAAAACTGTTTTTT. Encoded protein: CASSQDMTVRTNEKLFF.

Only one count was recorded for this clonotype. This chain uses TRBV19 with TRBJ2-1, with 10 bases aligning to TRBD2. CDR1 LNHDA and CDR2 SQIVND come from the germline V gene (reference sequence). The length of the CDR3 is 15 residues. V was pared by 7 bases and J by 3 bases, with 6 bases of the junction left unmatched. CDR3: CASKVAGGGYNEQFF. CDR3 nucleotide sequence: TGTGCCAGTAAAGTAGCGGGAGGAGGCTACAATGAGCAGTTCTTC.

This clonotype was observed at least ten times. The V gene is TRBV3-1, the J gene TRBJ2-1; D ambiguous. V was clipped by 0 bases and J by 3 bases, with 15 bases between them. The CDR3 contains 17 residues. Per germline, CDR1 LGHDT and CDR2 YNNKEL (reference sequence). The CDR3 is CASSQERTGRNYNEQFF. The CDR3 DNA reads TGTGCCAGCAGCCAAGAACGGACCGGAAGGAACTACAATGAGCAGTTCTTC.

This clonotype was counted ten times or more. CDR3: CSAKQRRGTEAFF. As DNA, the CDR3 is TGCAGTGCTAAACAGAGGAGGGGCACTGAAGCTTTCTTT. The chain recombines TRBV20-1 with TRBJ1-1; D might be TRBD1 (5 bases). CDR1 is DFQATT, CDR2 SNEGSKA, per germline (reference sequence). The germline V and J ends were trimmed by 4 bases and 4 bases, with 13 bases remaining between them. The CDR3 has 13 residues.

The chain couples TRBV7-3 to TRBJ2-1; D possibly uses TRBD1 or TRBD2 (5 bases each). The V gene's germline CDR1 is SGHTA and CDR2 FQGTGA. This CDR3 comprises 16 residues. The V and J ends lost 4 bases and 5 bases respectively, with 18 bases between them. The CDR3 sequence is CASSSQWVGTHNEQFF. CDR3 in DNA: TGTGCCAGCAGCTCTCAATGGGTAGGGACCCACAATGAGCAGTTCTTC.